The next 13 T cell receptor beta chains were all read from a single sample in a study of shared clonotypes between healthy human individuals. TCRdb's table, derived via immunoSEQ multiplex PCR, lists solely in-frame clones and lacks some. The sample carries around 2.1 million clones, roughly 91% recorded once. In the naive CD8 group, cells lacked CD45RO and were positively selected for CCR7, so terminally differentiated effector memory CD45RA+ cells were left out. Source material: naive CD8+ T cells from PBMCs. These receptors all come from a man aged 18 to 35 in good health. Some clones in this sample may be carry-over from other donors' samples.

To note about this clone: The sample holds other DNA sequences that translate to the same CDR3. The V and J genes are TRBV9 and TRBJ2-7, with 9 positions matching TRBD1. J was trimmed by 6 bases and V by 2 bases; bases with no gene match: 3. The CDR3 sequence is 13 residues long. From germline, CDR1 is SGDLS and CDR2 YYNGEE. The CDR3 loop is CASSVGQGSEQYF. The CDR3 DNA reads TGTGCCAGCAGCGTGGGACAGGGAAGCGAGCAGTACTTC. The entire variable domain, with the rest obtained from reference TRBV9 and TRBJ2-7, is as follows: DSGVTQTPKHLITATGQRVTLRCSPRSGDLSVYWYQQSLDQGLQFLIQYYNGEERAKGNILERFSAQQFPDLHSELNLSSLELGDSALYFCASSVGQGSEQYFGPGTRLTVT.

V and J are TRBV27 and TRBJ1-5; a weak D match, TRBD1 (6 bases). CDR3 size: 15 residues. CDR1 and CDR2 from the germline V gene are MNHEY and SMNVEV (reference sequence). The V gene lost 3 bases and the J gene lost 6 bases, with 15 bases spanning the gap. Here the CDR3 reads CASSLWGASGQPQHF. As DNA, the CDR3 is TGTGCCAGCAGTTTGTGGGGGGCAAGTGGTCAGCCCCAGCATTTT.

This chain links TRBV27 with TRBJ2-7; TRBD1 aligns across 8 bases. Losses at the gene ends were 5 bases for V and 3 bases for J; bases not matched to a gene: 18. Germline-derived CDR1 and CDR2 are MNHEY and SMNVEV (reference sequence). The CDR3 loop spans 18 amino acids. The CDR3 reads CASSTQTDREAYYYEQYF. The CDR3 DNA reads TGTGCCAGCAGTACGCAAACGGACAGGGAGGCATATTACTACGAGCAGTACTTC.

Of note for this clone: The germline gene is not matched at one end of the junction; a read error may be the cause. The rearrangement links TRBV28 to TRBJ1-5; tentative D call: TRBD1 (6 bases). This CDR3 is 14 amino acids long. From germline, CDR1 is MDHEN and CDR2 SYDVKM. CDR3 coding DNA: TGTGCCAGCAGTTTATCTCCCCGGGACACTAAAGAGAATTTT. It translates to CASSLSPRDTKENF.

The CDR3: CSVEDFASGTSYNEQFF. DNA for the CDR3: TGCAGCGTTGAAGATTTCGCTAGCGGGACCTCCTACAATGAGCAGTTCTTC. The V and J genes are TRBV29-1 and TRBJ2-1, with 9 bases that match TRBD2. Germline CDR1 and CDR2: SQVTM and ANQGSEA. The CDR3 length is 17 residues. Trimming at V came to 0 bases and at J to 0 bases, leaving 6 bases not matched to a gene.

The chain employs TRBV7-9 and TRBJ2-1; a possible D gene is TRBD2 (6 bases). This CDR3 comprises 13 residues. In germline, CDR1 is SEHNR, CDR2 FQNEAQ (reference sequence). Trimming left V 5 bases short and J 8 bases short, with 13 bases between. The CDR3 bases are TGTGCCAGCAGCCCTCGACTAGATCATGAGCAGTTCTTC. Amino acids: CASSPRLDHEQFF.

As DNA, the CDR3 is TGCGCCAGCAGCCAAGATTTCCTCAGCGGGGAGCCCTACGAGCAGTACTTC. Translating gives CASSQDFLSGEPYEQYF. The gene calls are TRBV4-1 and TRBJ2-7, with 7 bases fitting TRBD2. This CDR3 is 17 amino acids long. Germline lookup yields CDR1 MGHRA and CDR2 YSYEKL. The junction had 10 bases not matched to a gene; V was cut back by 0 bases and J by 2 bases.

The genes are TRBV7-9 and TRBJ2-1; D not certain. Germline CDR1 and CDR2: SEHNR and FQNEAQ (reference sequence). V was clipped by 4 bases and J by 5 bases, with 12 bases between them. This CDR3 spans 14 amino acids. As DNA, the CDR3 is TGTGCCAGCAGCTCCAGCCCCCTTAACAATGAGCAGTTCTTC. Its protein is CASSSSPLNNEQFF.

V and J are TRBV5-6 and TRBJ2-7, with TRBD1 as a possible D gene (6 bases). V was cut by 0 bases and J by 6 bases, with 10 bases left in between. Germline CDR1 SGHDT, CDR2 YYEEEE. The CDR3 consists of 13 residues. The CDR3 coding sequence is TGTGCCAGCAGCTTGGGAAGGGGGTCCGAGCAGTACTTC. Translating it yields CASSLGRGSEQYF.

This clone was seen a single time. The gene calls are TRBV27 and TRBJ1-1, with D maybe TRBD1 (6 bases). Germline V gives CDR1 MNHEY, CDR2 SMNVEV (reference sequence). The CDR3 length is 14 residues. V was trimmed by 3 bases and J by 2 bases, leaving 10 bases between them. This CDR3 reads CASSFTGLNTEAFF. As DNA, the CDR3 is TGTGCCAGCAGTTTTACAGGGTTAAACACTGAAGCTTTCTTT.

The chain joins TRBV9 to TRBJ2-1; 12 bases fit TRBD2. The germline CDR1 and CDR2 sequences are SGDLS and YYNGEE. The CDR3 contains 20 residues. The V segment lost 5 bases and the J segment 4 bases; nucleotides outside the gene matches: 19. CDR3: CASRDTSGRPRVGGYNEQFF. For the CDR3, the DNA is TGTGCCAGCAGGGATACTAGCGGGAGGCCCCGGGTTGGTGGATACAATGAGCAGTTCTTC.

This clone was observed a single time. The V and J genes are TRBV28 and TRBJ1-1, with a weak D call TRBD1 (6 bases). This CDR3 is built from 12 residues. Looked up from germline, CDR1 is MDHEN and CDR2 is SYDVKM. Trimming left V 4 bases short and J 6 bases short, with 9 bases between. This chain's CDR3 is CASSYHRAEAFF. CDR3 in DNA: TGTGCCAGCAGTTATCACAGGGCTGAAGCTTTCTTT.

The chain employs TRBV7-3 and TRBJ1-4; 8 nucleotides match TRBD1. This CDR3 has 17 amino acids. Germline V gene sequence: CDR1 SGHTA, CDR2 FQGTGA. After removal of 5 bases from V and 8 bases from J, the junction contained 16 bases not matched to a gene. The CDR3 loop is CASSLRTPRGRREKLFF. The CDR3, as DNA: TGTGCCAGCAGCCTACGAACACCCAGGGGGCGCAGGGAAAAACTGTTTTTT. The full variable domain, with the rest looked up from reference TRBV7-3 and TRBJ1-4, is GAGVSQTPSNKVTEKGKYVELRCDPISGHTALYWYRQSLGQGPEFLIYFQGTGAADDSGLPNDRFFAVRPEGSVSTLKIQRTERGDSAVYLCASSLRTPRGRREKLFFGSGTQLSVL.